This paragraph covers one TCR beta chain sequence. V dropped 7 bases and J dropped 0; count of bases not matched to a gene: 15. The CDR3 has 17 amino acids. Germline V gene data show CDR1 as ENHRY and CDR2 as SYGVKD. Original processing methods: For nucleated cells, counts were estimated from reference gene primer amplification. The table came from immunoSEQ multiplex PCR; TCRdb's copy has only in-frame clones and leaves some out. That table gives V, J and clone size, and the DNA gave D and trimming. Of some 120,000 clones in the sample, more than 75% were seen once. This sample is part of a study of blood T cell repertoires in COVID-19.

Sequenced: peripheral blood. The chain uses TRBV10-3 and TRBJ2-7; 7 nucleotides align to TRBD2. The sequence came from a man aged 55 to 70 with COVID-19, enrolled during active disease. The CDR3 loop is CAINPWGGPLSSYEQYF. CDR3 DNA: TGTGCCATCAACCCCTGGGGGGGTCCACTCAGCTCCTACGAGCAGTACTTC.